Listed below are T cell receptor beta chains from one sample, sequenced in a study of blood T cell repertoires in COVID-19. TCRdb's table, derived via immunoSEQ multiplex PCR, lists solely in-frame clones and lacks some. The sample carries some 180,000 clones, 70% to 80% recorded once. Sequencing was done on a sample of PBMCs or T cells enriched from blood (not recorded which). The receptors stem from a man aged 60 to 75 who had been exposed to COVID-19. The CDR3 runs from the conserved cysteine through the conserved F or W. Each record gives: clone size, V gene, D gene, J gene, CDR3 DNA, CDR3 protein. The D gene is left open where the match is weak. Clone size, where shown, is once, few, many, or a class for clones that have expanded.

NA	TRBV5-1	NA	TRBJ1-6	TGCGCCAGCAGCAACGAGCCGGATTCACCCCTCCACTTT	CASSNEPDSPLHF
NA	TRBV15	NA	TRBJ2-5	TGTGCCACCAGCAGATCCGGGATCGGCCAAGAGACCCAGTACTTC	CATSRSGIGQETQYF
NA	TRBV30	NA	TRBJ1-2	TGTGCCTGGAGGTTGGAGTATAACTATGGCTACACCTTC	CAWRLEYNYGYTF
few	TRBV23-1	TRBD1	TRBJ1-2	TGCGCCAGCAGTCACCCCGGGACAGGGGGCAATGGCTACACCTTC	CASSHPGTGGNGYTF
few	TRBV7-2	NA	TRBJ2-1	TGTGCCAGCAGCTTAGATTACGGGACACCGCAGTTCTTC	CASSLDYGTPQFF
NA	TRBV15	NA	TRBJ1-2	TGTGCCACCAACCAAGACAGAGCTAACTATGGCTACACCTTC	CATNQDRANYGYTF
NA	TRBV27	NA	TRBJ2-2	TGTGCCAGCAGTTTAACCCCCCTACAGGGATTGGCCGGGGAGCTGTTTTTT	CASSLTPLQGLAGELFF
NA	TRBV10-3	NA	TRBJ2-5	TGTGCCATCAGTGATGGCCTCCAAGAGACCCAGTACTTC	CAISDGLQETQYF
few	TRBV6-5	NA	TRBJ1-1	TGTGCCAGCAGTTACGCTCCTCACGGGAACACTGAAGCTTTCTTT	CASSYAPHGNTEAFF
NA	TRBV5-1	NA	TRBJ2-1	TGCGCCAGCAGCTTGGCCATAGTTAATGAGCAGTTCTTC	CASSLAIVNEQFF
NA	TRBV11-2	TRBD1	TRBJ1-6	TGTGCCAGCAGCGCACAGGGGGCGCGGAATTCACCCCTCCACTTT	CASSAQGARNSPLHF
NA	TRBV19	NA	TRBJ1-2	TGTGCCAGTAGTACTCCCTTGGTCAGGGGAATCTATGGCTACACCTTC	CASSTPLVRGIYGYTF
NA	TRBV30	NA	TRBJ1-1	TGTGCCTGGAGTCCCAGGTACACTGAAGCTTTCTTT	CAWSPRYTEAFF
once	TRBV7-9	NA	TRBJ2-1	TGTGCCAGCAGCTTATTGGGTGCGGATTACAATGAGCAGTTCTTC	CASSLLGADYNEQFF
NA	TRBV6-4	TRBD1	TRBJ2-2	TGTGCCAGCAGCACCCAGGGGGCTAGCGGGGAGCTGTTTTTT	CASSTQGASGELFF
NA	TRBV5-5	NA	TRBJ2-7	TGTGCCAGCAGCTTAGCGGAATCCTACGAGCAGTACTTC	CASSLAESYEQYF
NA	TRBV10-3	TRBD1	TRBJ1-2	TGTGCCATCAGTGAAACAGGGGACTATGGCTACACCTTC	CAISETGDYGYTF
NA	TRBV6-2/TRBV6-3	NA	TRBJ1-5	TGTGCCAGCAGTTACCTCGGTCGGACAGCTAGACCCGGCAATCAGCCCCAGCATTTT	CASSYLGRTARPGNQPQHF
NA	TRBV5-1	NA	TRBJ1-1	TGCGCCAGCAGCTTCGGGTTAAACACTGAAGCTTTCTTT	CASSFGLNTEAFF
NA	TRBV7-7	NA	TRBJ1-4	TGTGCCAGCAGCCCCGGACTGAGCTTAACTAATGAAAAACTGTTTTTT	CASSPGLSLTNEKLFF
few	TRBV30	TRBD2	TRBJ2-5	TGTGCCTGGGGGGGACTAGCGAGGGAGACCCAGTACTTC	CAWGGLARETQYF
NA	TRBV5-1	TRBD1	TRBJ1-2	TGCGCCAGCAGCCCCGGGGACAGCCGCTATGGCTACACCTTC	CASSPGDSRYGYTF
NA	TRBV14	TRBD2	TRBJ2-7	TGTGCCAGCAGCCAAGGACTAGCGGGAGGGGACTCCTACGAGCAGTACTTC	CASSQGLAGGDSYEQYF
NA	TRBV7-6	NA	TRBJ2-5	TGTGCCAGCAGCTTAGCTACAGGGCTTCTGGAGACCCAGTACTTC	CASSLATGLLETQYF
NA	TRBV9	NA	TRBJ1-5	TGTGCCAGCAGCGTAGGTACAGTTAATCAGCCCCAGCATTTT	CASSVGTVNQPQHF
NA	TRBV19	TRBD2	TRBJ2-1	TGTGCCAGTAGTAGAAGCGGGGACCTCGGTGAGCAGTTCTTC	CASSRSGDLGEQFF
once	TRBV7-2	TRBD2	TRBJ2-1	TGTGCCAGCAGCGTGGGACTAGGGGTGAATGAGCAGTTCTTC	CASSVGLGVNEQFF
NA	TRBV5-1	NA	TRBJ1-5	TGCGCCAGCAGCCCGGGTGGCAATCAGCCCCAGCATTTT	CASSPGGNQPQHF
once	TRBV19	TRBD2	TRBJ2-2	TGTGCCAGTAACGGGCTAGCGGGATTGGGGGAGCTGTTTTTT	CASNGLAGLGELFF
NA	TRBV6-5	TRBD1	TRBJ2-4	TGTGCCAGCAGTTACTCTGGACAGGGGCACGACATTCAGTACTTC	CASSYSGQGHDIQYF
NA	TRBV6-5	NA	TRBJ1-6	TGTGCCAGCAACAGGGACCGACTCCGTAATTCACCCCTCCACTTT	CASNRDRLRNSPLHF
once	TRBV5-4	NA	TRBJ2-5	TGTGCCAGCAGCCCCAGACAGATCCAAGAGACCCAGTACTTC	CASSPRQIQETQYF
few	TRBV4-3	NA	TRBJ2-7	TGCGCCAGCAGCCAAGATCGGCCAGGGTTGGGCGAGCAGTACTTC	CASSQDRPGLGEQYF
NA	TRBV7-9	TRBD1	TRBJ2-1	TGTGCCAGCAGCTCCTTTAATAAGGACAGGGGTTTTTTCAATGAGCAGTTCTTC	CASSSFNKDRGFFNEQFF
NA	TRBV25-1	TRBD2	TRBJ2-3	TGTGCCAGCAGTGCGTATAGCGGGAGCCCAGATACGCAGTATTTT	CASSAYSGSPDTQYF
NA	TRBV9	TRBD2	TRBJ2-2	TGTGCCAGCAGCGTTCTAGCGGGAACCGGGGAGCTGTTTTTT	CASSVLAGTGELFF
NA	TRBV24-1	TRBD1	TRBJ1-2	TGTGCCACCAGTGATCCCGGGACAGGATGGGACGGCTACACCTTC	CATSDPGTGWDGYTF
NA	TRBV10-3	TRBD2	TRBJ2-3	TGTGCCATCAGTGGGCTAGCGGGAGGGATTGTAGATACGCAGTATTTT	CAISGLAGGIVDTQYF
few	TRBV19	TRBD1	TRBJ2-2	TGTGCCAGTACCTTGGGACAGGGGCCCACCGGGGAGCTGTTTTTT	CASTLGQGPTGELFF
NA	TRBV29-1	TRBD1	TRBJ2-5	TGCAGCGTCCGGCCAGGGGGCAGTGGGGAGACCCAGTACTTC	CSVRPGGSGETQYF
NA	TRBV5-1	TRBD2	TRBJ2-5	TGCGCCAGCAAGGGGAACGTAGCGGGGCCACAAGAGACCCAGTACTTC	CASKGNVAGPQETQYF
few	TRBV5-5	TRBD1	TRBJ2-7	TGTGCCAGCAGCTTCGGAGACAGGGGCTACGAGCAGTACTTC	CASSFGDRGYEQYF
NA	TRBV28	NA	TRBJ1-6	TGTGCCAGCTTTACTAACAGGCGCTATAATTCACCCCTCCACTTT	CASFTNRRYNSPLHF
few	TRBV2	TRBD1	TRBJ1-5	TGTGCCAGCCGGGACAGGGACTATCAGCCCCAGCATTTT	CASRDRDYQPQHF
NA	TRBV7-2	NA	TRBJ2-2	TGTGCCAGCAGCTTAGTCCCGAGAACCACCGGGGAGCTGTTTTTT	CASSLVPRTTGELFF
NA	TRBV11-2	TRBD2	TRBJ2-7	TGTGCCAGCAGCTCCTCTAGCGGGAGGGGCTACGAGCAGTACTTC	CASSSSSGRGYEQYF
NA	TRBV7-2	NA	TRBJ2-7	TGTGCCAGCAGCTTATCTTTTGGCGGTTCCTACGAGCAGTACTTC	CASSLSFGGSYEQYF
NA	TRBV20-1	NA	TRBJ2-7	TGCAGTGCTAGTAAACCCGGGACTTTTACCTACGAGCAGTACTTC	CSASKPGTFTYEQYF
NA	TRBV5-1	NA	TRBJ1-2	TGCGCCAGCAGCGCCGGACAGTTTGGCTACACCTTC	CASSAGQFGYTF
NA	TRBV5-1	NA	TRBJ1-1	TGCGCCAGCAGCTTGGCACAGGACATGAACACTGAAGCTTTCTTT	CASSLAQDMNTEAFF
NA	TRBV5-1	NA	TRBJ2-3	TGCGCCAGCAGCTCGACGGGACTCCGCGGAGATACGCAGTATTTT	CASSSTGLRGDTQYF
NA	TRBV7-3	NA	TRBJ1-1	TGTGCCAGCAGCCAGGAACCGACGGGGATGAACACTGAAGCTTTCTTT	CASSQEPTGMNTEAFF
NA	TRBV30	NA	TRBJ1-3	TGTGCCTGGAGTGTATCGGGTCTCATCTCTGGAAACACCATATATTTT	CAWSVSGLISGNTIYF
NA	TRBV6-4	TRBD2	TRBJ2-2	TGTGCCAGCAGTGAGGGAGGGACCGGGGAGCTGTTTTTT	CASSEGGTGELFF
NA	TRBV10-3	NA	TRBJ2-7	TGTGCCATCAGTGCCGGGAGGTGGGGCAGGGGGCAGGTTGACGAGCAGTACTTC	CAISAGRWGRGQVDEQYF